Shown below are 15 T cell receptor beta chains from a single sample sequenced in a study of cytomegalovirus exposure and HLA in healthy donors. 60 Vbeta and 13 Jbeta primers were used in PCR. Only in-frame clones appear in the TCRdb table, and some are missing; sequencing was by immunoSEQ multiplex PCR. The table records around 150,000 clones, over 60% of them present only once. Sequencing input: PBMCs. Receptors originate from a male donor in good health and CMV-seronegative.

The rearrangement uses TRBV10-3 and TRBJ2-2; 8 bases fit TRBD1. The CDR3 has 15 residues. J lost 5 bases, V lost 10 bases, and 12 bases had no gene match. CDR1 is ENHRY and CDR2 is SYGVKD in the germline V gene. The CDR3 here is CASDTGGPGTGELFF. The CDR3, as DNA: TGTGCCAGCGACACAGGGGGACCGGGGACCGGGGAGCTGTTTTTT.

This clone was detected a few times. Other DNA sequences in this specimen translate into the identical CDR3. The genes are TRBV19 and TRBJ1-2; D may be TRBD1 (6 bases). The CDR3 consists of 13 residues. V was trimmed by 6 bases and J by 4 bases, leaving 12 bases between them. The germline CDR1 and CDR2 sequences are LNHDA and SQIVND (reference sequence). CDR3 nucleotides: TGTGCCAGTAGGACCGGGACACTCTATGGCTACACCTTC. Its translation: CASRTGTLYGYTF.

This clone was seen a few times. The chain combines TRBV6-1 with TRBJ2-4; 12 nucleotides match TRBD2. In germline, CDR1 is MNHNS, CDR2 SASEGT. CDR3 size: 15 residues. V shed 4 bases, J shed 5 bases, and the junction held 3 bases outside the gene matches. The CDR3 nucleotides are TGTGCCAGCAGTGCTAGCGGGGGGGATCAAAACATTCAGTACTTC. Amino acid sequence: CASSASGGDQNIQYF.

This chain uses TRBV7-6 with TRBJ1-4, with 7 bases fitting TRBD1. Germline lookup yields CDR1 SGHVS and CDR2 FNYEAQ. Germline trimming cut 4 bases from V and 4 bases from J; bases unmatched to any gene: 15. CDR3 size: 18 residues. CDR3 coding DNA: TGTGCCAGCAGCTCTGGGCAGGGGGGACCACCCCTTAATGAAAAACTGTTTTTT. It encodes CASSSGQGGPPLNEKLFF.

The chain links TRBV7-2 to TRBJ1-5, with 7 bases fitting TRBD1. Germline CDR1 SGHTA, CDR2 FQGNSA. The CDR3 sequence is 14 residues long. Trimming cost V 5 bases and J 3 bases; bases outside gene matches: 4. CDR3 DNA sequence: TGTGCCAGCAGCCCGACAGGGCCCAATCAGCCCCAGCATTTT. Protein sequence: CASSPTGPNQPQHF.

This chain uses TRBV19 with TRBJ1-3; no firm D call. V gave up 3 bases and J gave up 3 bases, with 12 bases separating them. Germline V CDR1 and CDR2: LNHDA, SQIVND (reference sequence). This CDR3 is 15 amino acids long. CDR3 sequence reads: CASSIAGRRGNTIYF. The CDR3 bases are TGTGCCAGTAGTATTGCGGGGAGACGTGGAAACACCATATATTTT.

V is TRBV15 and J is TRBJ2-1, with a tentative D call TRBD2 (5 bases). The CDR3 is made up of 15 amino acids. Germline V CDR1 and CDR2: LNHNV, YYDKDF (reference sequence). The V end was cut by 1 base, the J end by 7 bases, with 14 bases between. CDR3 coding DNA: TGTGCCACCAGCAGAGTACGAAACGCGGGTAATGAGCAGTTCTTC. Amino acid sequence: CATSRVRNAGNEQFF.

This rearrangement joins TRBV6-4 to TRBJ2-3; TRBD2 matches at 10 bases. The CDR3 loop spans 16 amino acids. The V segment lost 0 bases and the J segment 4 bases; nucleotides outside the gene matches: 4. The germline CDR1 and CDR2 sequences are MRHNA and SNTAGT. The CDR3 is CASSDSVSGGADTQYF. For the CDR3, the DNA is TGTGCCAGCAGTGACTCAGTAAGCGGGGGGGCAGATACGCAGTATTTT.

The CDR3 region has the DNA TGTGCCAGCAGCCCAGTCTTAGGTGGGGCCCCCCCCCAGCATTTT. Protein product: CASSPVLGGAPPQHF. This chain uses TRBV28 with TRBJ1-5; tentative D call: TRBD1 (5 bases). CDR1 and CDR2 (germline): MDHEN, SYDVKM. CDR3 length: 15 amino acids. The ends were cut back, 6 bases at V and 10 bases at J, with 22 bases in the middle.

The V call is TRBV23-1, the J call TRBJ2-3; 9 nucleotides agree with TRBD1. TRBV23-1 falls under the ORF class, with uncertain function. The V and J ends lost 11 bases and 3 bases, in that order; junction bases with no gene match: 6. CDR3 length: 13 amino acids. The CDR3 nucleotides are TGCGCCTGGGGGACAGGGAGAACAGATACGCAGTATTTT. Translated: CAWGTGRTDTQYF.

This chain uses TRBV4-3 with TRBJ2-2; D ambiguous. CDR3 length equals 15 residues. Trimming removed 0 bases from V and 2 bases from J, with 7 bases in between. In germline, CDR1 is LGHNA, CDR2 YSLEER. In nucleotides, the CDR3 is TGCGCCAGCAGCCAAGAGTTCAGAAACACCGGGGAGCTGTTTTTT. Its protein is CASSQEFRNTGELFF.

This chain uses TRBV10-3 with TRBJ2-3, with TRBD2 matching over 12 bases. CDR3 size: 16 residues. V lost 5 bases to trimming and J lost 2 bases; unmatched junction nucleotides: 5. The V gene's germline CDR1 is ENHRY and CDR2 SYGVKD. Written as DNA, the CDR3 is TGTGCCATCAGTCAAACTAGCGGGGGGCTCACAGATACGCAGTATTTT. As protein: CAISQTSGGLTDTQYF.

The CDR3: CASSIAGHSNQPQHF. The CDR3 DNA is TGTGCCAGTAGTATAGCAGGGCACAGCAATCAGCCCCAGCATTTT. The chain carries TRBV19 and TRBJ1-5; perhaps TRBD1 as D (5 bases). The ends were cut back, 1 base at V and 1 base at J, with 8 bases in the middle. The length of the CDR3 is 15 residues. CDR1 and CDR2 from the germline V gene are LNHDA and SQIVND (reference sequence).

The chain recombines TRBV11-2 with TRBJ2-2; D is uncertain. The CDR3 has 17 amino acids. Germline V gene data show CDR1 as SGHAT and CDR2 as FQNNGV. Trimming cost V 0 bases and J 1 base, with 12 bases left between them. DNA of the CDR3: TGTGCCAGCAGCTTAGATGACTTGACTTTGAACACCGGGGAGCTGTTTTTT. This sequence encodes CASSLDDLTLNTGELFF.

The genes are TRBV29-1 and TRBJ1-1; possibly TRBD1 for D (6 bases). The V gene lost 5 bases and the J gene lost 5 bases, with 15 bases spanning the gap. CDR1 and CDR2 (germline): SQVTM, ANQGSEA. This CDR3 is 13 amino acids long. CDR3 coding DNA: TGCAGCGTTACAGGGATGCAGGGGACTGAAGCTTTCTTT. Translation: CSVTGMQGTEAFF.